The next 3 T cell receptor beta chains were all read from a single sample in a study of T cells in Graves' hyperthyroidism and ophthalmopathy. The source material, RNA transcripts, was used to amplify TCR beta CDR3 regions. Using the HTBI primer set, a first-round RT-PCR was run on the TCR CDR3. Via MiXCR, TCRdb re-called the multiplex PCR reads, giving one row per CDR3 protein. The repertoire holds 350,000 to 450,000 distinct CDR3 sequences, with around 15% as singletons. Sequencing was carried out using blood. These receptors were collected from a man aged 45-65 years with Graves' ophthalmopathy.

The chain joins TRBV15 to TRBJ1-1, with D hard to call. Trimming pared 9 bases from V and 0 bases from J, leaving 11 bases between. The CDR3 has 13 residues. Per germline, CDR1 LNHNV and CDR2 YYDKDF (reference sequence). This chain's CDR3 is CATTVQLNTEAFF. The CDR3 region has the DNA TGTGCCACTACCGTCCAATTGAACACTGAAGCTTTCTTT.

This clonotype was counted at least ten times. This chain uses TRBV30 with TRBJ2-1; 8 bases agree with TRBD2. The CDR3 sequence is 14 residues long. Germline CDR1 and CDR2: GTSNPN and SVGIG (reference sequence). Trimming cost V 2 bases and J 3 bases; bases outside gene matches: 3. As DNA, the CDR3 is TGTGCCTGGAGTAGGACTAGCTTCTACAATGAGCAGTTCTTC. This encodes CAWSRTSFYNEQFF.

The CDR3 DNA follows: TGTGCCAGCAGCTTAGGAACCAAGTTGTACGAGCAGTACTTC. Translated, it gives CASSLGTKLYEQYF. The gene calls are TRBV7-8 and TRBJ2-7; D call uncertain. V lost 1 base and J 4 bases, leaving 11 bases between the germline ends. This CDR3 comprises 14 residues. Germline CDR1 and CDR2: SGHVS and FQNEAQ.